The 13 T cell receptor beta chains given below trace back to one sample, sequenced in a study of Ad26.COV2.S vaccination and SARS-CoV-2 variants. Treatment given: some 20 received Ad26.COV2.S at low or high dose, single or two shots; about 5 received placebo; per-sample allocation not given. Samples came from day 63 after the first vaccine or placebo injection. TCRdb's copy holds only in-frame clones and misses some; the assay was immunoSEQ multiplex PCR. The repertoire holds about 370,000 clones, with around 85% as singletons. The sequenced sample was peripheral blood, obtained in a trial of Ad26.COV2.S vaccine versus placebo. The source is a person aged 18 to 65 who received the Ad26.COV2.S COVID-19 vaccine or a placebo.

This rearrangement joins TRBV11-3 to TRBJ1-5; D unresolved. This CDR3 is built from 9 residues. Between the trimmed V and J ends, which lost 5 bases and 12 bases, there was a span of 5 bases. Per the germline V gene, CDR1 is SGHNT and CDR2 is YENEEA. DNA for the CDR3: TGTGCCAGCAGCCGGCGCCAGCATTTT. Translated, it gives CASSRRQHF.

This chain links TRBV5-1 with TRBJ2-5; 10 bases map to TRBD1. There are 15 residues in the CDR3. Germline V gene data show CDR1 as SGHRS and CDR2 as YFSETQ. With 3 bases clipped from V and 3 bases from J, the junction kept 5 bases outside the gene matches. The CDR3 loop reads CASSSLGTGEETQYF. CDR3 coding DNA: TGCGCCAGCAGCTCCTTAGGGACAGGGGAAGAGACCCAGTACTTC.

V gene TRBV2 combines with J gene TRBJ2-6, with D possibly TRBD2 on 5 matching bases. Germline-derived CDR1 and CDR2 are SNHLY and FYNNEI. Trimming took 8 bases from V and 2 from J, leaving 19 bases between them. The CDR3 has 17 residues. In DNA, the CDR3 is TGTGCCAGCGCTATCCGGGAACACCAGACTGGGGCCAACGTCCTGACTTTC. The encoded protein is CASAIREHQTGANVLTF.

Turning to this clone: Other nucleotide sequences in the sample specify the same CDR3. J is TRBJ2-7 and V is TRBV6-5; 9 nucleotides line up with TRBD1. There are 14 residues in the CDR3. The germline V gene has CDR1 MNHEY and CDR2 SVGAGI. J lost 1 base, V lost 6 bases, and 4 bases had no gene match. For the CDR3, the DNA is TGTGCCAGCAGCCGACAGGGGGGTTCCTACGAGCAGTACTTC. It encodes CASSRQGGSYEQYF.

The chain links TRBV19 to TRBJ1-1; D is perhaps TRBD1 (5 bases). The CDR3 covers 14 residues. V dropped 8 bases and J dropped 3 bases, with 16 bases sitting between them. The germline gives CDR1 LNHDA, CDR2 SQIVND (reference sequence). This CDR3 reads CASRREGPYTEAFF. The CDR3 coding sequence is TGTGCCAGTCGAAGGGAGGGGCCCTACACTGAAGCTTTCTTT. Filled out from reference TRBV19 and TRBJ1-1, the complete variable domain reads DGGITQSPKYLFRKEGQNVTLSCEQNLNHDAMYWYRQDPGQGLRLIYYSQIVNDFQKGDIAEGYSVSREKKESFPLTVTSAQKNPTAFYLCASRREGPYTEAFFGQGTRLTVV.

DNA of the CDR3: TGTGCCATCAGTGAGGGAACAGGGCGACGAGGGAATGAAAAACTGTTTTTT. It translates to CAISEGTGRRGNEKLFF. The V and J genes are TRBV10-3 and TRBJ1-4; TRBD1 might be the D (6 bases). The CDR3 extends over 17 amino acids. CDR1 and CDR2 from the germline V gene are ENHRY and SYGVKD. The V and J ends lost 2 bases and 5 bases respectively, with 18 bases between them.

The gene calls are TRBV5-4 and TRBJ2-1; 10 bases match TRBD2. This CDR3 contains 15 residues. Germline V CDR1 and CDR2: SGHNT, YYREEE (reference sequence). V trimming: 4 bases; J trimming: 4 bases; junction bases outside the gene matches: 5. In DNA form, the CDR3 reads TGTGCCAGCAGCCCAAGTAGCGGGGGGTACAATGAGCAGTTCTTC. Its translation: CASSPSSGGYNEQFF.

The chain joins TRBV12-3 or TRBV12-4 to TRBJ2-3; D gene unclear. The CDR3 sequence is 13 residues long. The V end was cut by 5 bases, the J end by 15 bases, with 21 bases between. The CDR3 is CASSPHGYAQEYF. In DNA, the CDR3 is TGTGCCAGCAGTCCACATGGTTACGCCCAGGAATATTTT.

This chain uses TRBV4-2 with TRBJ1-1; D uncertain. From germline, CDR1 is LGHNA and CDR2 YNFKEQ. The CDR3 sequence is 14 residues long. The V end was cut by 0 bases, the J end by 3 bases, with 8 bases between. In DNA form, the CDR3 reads TGTGCCAGCAGCCAAGAGGCGGGTTACACTGAAGCTTTCTTT. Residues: CASSQEAGYTEAFF.

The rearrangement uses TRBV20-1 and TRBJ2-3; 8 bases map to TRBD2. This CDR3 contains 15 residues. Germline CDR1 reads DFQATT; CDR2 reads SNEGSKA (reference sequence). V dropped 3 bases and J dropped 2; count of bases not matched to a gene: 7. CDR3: CSASLRGGFTDTQYF. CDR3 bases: TGCAGTGCTAGTTTGCGCGGGGGGTTCACAGATACGCAGTATTTT.

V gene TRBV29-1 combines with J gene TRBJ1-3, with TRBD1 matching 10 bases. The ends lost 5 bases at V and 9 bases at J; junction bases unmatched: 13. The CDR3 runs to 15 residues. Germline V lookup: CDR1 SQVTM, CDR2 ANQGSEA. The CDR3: CSVTGTGAPEGTIYF. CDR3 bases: TGCAGCGTTACCGGGACAGGGGCGCCGGAGGGCACCATATATTTT.

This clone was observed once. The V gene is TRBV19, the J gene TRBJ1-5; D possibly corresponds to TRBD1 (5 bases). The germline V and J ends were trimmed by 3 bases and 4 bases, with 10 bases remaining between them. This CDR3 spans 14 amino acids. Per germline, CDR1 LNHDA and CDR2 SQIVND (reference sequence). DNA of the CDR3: TGTGCCAGTAGTATGGAAGGACATAATCAGCCCCAGCATTTT. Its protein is CASSMEGHNQPQHF.

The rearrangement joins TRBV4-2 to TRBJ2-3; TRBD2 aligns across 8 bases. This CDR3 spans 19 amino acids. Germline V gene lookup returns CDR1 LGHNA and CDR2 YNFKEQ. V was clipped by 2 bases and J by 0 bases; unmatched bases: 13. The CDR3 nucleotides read TGTGCCAGCAGCCAATATGGGCGGGGGGCCGCACAAAGCACAGATACGCAGTATTTT. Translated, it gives CASSQYGRGAAQSTDTQYF.